The clone carrying this TCR beta chain was seen a single time. Assay used: immunoSEQ multiplex PCR; TCRdb lists only in-frame clones, some missing. The sample comprises about 350,000 clones, around 87% of which are singletons, and about 6% rests with the top ten. This record belongs to a study of blood T cell repertoires in COVID-19. Germline trimming cut 5 bases from V and 6 bases from J; bases unmatched to any gene: 5. The CDR3 is 13 residues long. Germline V gene lookup returns CDR1 SGHTS and CDR2 YDEGEE. The receptor was derived from a woman between 45 and 60 years old with COVID-19, enrolled during active disease. What was sequenced was peripheral blood. The chain employs TRBV5-8 and TRBJ2-4; 7 bases fit TRBD1. The CDR3 nucleotides are TGTGCCAGCAGTAGGGACAGAGTAAACATTCAGTACTTC. Translated, it gives CASSRDRVNIQYF. The whole variable domain, remainder taken from reference TRBV5-8 and TRBJ2-4, is EAGVTQSPTHLIKTRGQQATLRCSPISGHTSVYWYQQALGLGLQFLLWYDEGEERNRGNFPPRFSGRQFPNYSSELNVNALELEDSALYLCASSRDRVNIQYFGAGTRLSVL.